This T cell receptor beta chain appears in the sequencing data of a study of blood T cell repertoires in COVID-19 (dated by TCRdb to between 2020 and 2021). Study-wide context: Collaborator samples came from the United States, Italy and Spain and covered acute and convalescent phases of COVID-19. The material from the prospective study consisted of cDNA or gDNA derived from T cells, B-cell-depleted T cells, or PBMCs. The dataset comprised deeply sampled blood TCRbeta repertoires from subjects exposed to, actively infected with, or recovered from COVID-19. The repertoires were released in a freely available public database meant as a resource for research on the immune response to SARS-CoV-2. The samples were drawn from the first 160 participants of the ongoing ImmuneRACE study and from 950 to 1,500 subjects provided by 6 global collaborators. Nearly every sample came with metadata listing a de-identified subject ID, COVID-19 status, age in years and sex. HLA class I and class II types, where available, came from metadata supplied by the sample provider rather than from assay-based typing. Broad study findings and their caveats: The quantity of clinical and demographic metadata differed by source and by participant and was supplied without curation.

TCRbeta CDR3 regions were amplified from genomic DNA using the immunoSEQ Assay, a bias-controlled multiplex PCR. As for the authors' bioinformatics: Nucleated cell counts per sample were estimated from amplification of reference gene primers within the assay. To quantify the absolute abundance of each unique TCRbeta CDR3 rearrangement, sequence reads were collapsed and filtered. For each sample, productive Simpson clonality was calculated by taking the square root of Simpson's diversity index across productive rearrangements. In its TCRdb copy, this immuneACCESS table keeps in-frame sequences only and misses some clones. Where compared with another copy, unresolved V genes explain less than half of these, and the others have no known cause. The D gene and trimming were derived from the DNA, and the V and J assignments and clone size from that table. In this sample the table shows 220,000 or so clones, about 89% of which occur a single time. The top ten constitute 5.5% to 6.5% of the sample.

CDR1 is given as MGHRA and CDR2 as YSYEKL, both from the germline V gene. The junction carries 16 bases between V and J, which are trimmed by 5 bases and 8 bases respectively. The CDR3, cysteine through phenylalanine, is 14 amino acids long. The kept DNA is CDR3 alone, 42 bases in frame from the first base. Samples from volunteer blood donors who had recovered from COVID-19 were contributed by a second Seattle source. Each collaborating institution followed its own protocols to collect whole blood in K2EDTA tubes. For TCRbeta analysis, collaborators shipped samples as frozen whole blood, isolated PBMCs, or DNA extracted from either of those sample types. On this clone itself: Its antigen has not been determined. The record has no base qualities; no much larger clone is one base away.

This receptor was taken from a man in his 60s who had recovered from COVID-19. The source material was peripheral blood. Rearrangement joined TRBV4-1 to TRBJ2-1; possibly the D gene is TRBD2, per 5 matching bases. The CDR3: CASSLGRAQDEQFF. DNA sequence: TGCGCCAGCAGCTTGGGGAGAGCCCAAGATGAGCAGTTCTTC.